This passage covers 3 T cell receptor beta chains from one sample sequenced in a study of beta chain features in type 1 diabetes. Sequencing targeted expressed TCRB transcripts, as all isolated RNA had been reverse transcribed. The table came from immunoSEQ multiplex PCR; TCRdb's copy has only in-frame clones and leaves some out. The table includes 300,000 to 400,000 clones, approximately 12% detected once. Notes on the study in general: Type 1 diabetes patients had moderately but significantly shorter TCRB CDR3s in all four CD4+ subsets.

Their antigen targets remain unknown. The sample consisted of naive CD4+ T cells from blood. These receptors were obtained from a woman under 30 with type 1 diabetes.

The chain recombines TRBV10-3 with TRBJ2-5; D possibly corresponds to TRBD1 (6 bases). CDR1 and CDR2 from the germline V gene are ENHRY and SYGVKD. The CDR3 loop spans 16 amino acids. V lost 8 bases to trimming and J lost 2 bases, with 21 bases between them. DNA of the CDR3: TGTGCCATCGCTTCCTGGGACACCTCCGGGCAAGAGACCCAGTACTTC. This encodes CAIASWDTSGQETQYF.

This rearrangement joins TRBV6-5 to TRBJ2-5; 11 nucleotides agree with TRBD2. This CDR3 has 13 residues. Germline assignment: CDR1 MNHEY and CDR2 SVGAGI. Losses at the gene ends were 2 bases for V and 14 bases for J; bases not matched to a gene: 7. CDR3 region: CASSYGLAGGQYF. CDR3 coding DNA: TGTGCCAGCAGTTACGGGCTAGCGGGAGGCCAATACTTC.

The rearrangement links TRBV27 to TRBJ1-1, with a possible D match to TRBD1 (5 bases). The CDR3 runs to 12 residues. V was cut by 6 bases and J by 1 base, with 6 bases left in between. CDR1 and CDR2 (germline): MNHEY, SMNVEV (reference sequence). The CDR3, as DNA: TGTGCCAGCAGAACAGGGAACACTGAAGCTTTCTTT. It specifies CASRTGNTEAFF.